This T cell receptor beta chain was found in a study of blood T cell repertoires in COVID-19. Profiling relied on immunoSEQ multiplex PCR, and the TCRdb table lists in-frame clones only, not all of them. The sample includes about 320,000 clones, less than 85% of them seen just once. Germline V gene lookup returns CDR1 KGHDR and CDR2 SFDVKD. The V gene end was trimmed by 4 bases and the J gene end by 4 bases; junction bases not matched to a gene: 9. CDR3 size: 17 residues. This clonotype was obtained from a woman in her 30s who had been exposed to COVID-19. J is TRBJ2-3 and V is TRBV24-1, with 11 positions matching TRBD2. Sequenced input: PBMCs or T cells enriched from blood (not recorded which). The CDR3 sequence: CATSEKGLAVVSDTQYF. CDR3 bases: TGTGCCACCAGTGAAAAGGGACTAGCGGTAGTGTCAGATACGCAGTATTTT.